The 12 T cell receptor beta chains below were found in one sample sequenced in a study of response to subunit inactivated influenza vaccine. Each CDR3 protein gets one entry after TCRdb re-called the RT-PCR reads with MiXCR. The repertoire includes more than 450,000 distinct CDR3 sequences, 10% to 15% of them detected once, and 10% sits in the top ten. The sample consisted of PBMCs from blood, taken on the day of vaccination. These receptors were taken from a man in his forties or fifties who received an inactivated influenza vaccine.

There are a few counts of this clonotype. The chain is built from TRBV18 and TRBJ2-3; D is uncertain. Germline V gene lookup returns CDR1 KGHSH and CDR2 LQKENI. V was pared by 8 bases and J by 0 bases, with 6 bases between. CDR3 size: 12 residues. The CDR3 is CASDQSTDTQYF. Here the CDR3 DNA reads TGTGCCAGCGACCAAAGCACAGATACGCAGTATTTT.

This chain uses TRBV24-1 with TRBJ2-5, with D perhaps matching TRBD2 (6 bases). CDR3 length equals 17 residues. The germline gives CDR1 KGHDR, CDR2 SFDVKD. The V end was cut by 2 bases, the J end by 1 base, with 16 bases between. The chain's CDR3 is CATSDSISGTIQETQYF. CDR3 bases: TGTGCCACCAGTGATTCAATTAGCGGAACTATCCAAGAGACCCAGTACTTC.

The CDR3 sequence: CASKLERQTFRYEQYF. Written as DNA, the CDR3 is TGTGCCAGCAAGCTGGAGAGACAGACTTTTCGCTACGAGCAGTACTTC. The V and J genes are TRBV6-1 and TRBJ2-7; perhaps TRBD1 as D (5 bases). The CDR3 sequence is 16 residues long. CDR1 is MNHNS and CDR2 is SASEGT in the germline V gene. V shed 7 bases and J shed 3 bases, with 22 bases lying between them.

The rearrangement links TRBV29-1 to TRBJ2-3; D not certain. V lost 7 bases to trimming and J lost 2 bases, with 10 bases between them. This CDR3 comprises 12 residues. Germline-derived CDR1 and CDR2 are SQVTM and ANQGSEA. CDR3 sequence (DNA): TGCAGCGCCGGTCAGTACACAGATACGCAGTATTTT. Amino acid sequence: CSAGQYTDTQYF.

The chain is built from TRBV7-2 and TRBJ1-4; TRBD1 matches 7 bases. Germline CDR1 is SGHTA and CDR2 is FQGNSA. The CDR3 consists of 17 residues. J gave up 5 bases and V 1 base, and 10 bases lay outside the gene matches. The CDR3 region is CASSLGGSRGGNEKLFF. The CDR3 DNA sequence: TGTGCCAGCAGCTTAGGCGGCTCCAGGGGGGGAAATGAAAAACTGTTTTTT.

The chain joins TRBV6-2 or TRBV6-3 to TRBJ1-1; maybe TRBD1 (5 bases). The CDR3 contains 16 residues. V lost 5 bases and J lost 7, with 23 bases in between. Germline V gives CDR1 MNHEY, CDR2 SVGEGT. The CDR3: CASSVTGLLKNYEAFF. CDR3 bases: TGTGCCAGCAGTGTAACGGGACTCTTAAAAAATTATGAAGCTTTCTTT.

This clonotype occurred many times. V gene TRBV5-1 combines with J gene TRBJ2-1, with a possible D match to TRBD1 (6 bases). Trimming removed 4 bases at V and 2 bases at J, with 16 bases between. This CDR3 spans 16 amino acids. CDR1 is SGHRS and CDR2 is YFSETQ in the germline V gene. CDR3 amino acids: CASSLAGTLTYNEQFF. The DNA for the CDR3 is TGCGCCAGCAGCCTCGCCGGGACACTGACCTACAATGAGCAGTTCTTC.

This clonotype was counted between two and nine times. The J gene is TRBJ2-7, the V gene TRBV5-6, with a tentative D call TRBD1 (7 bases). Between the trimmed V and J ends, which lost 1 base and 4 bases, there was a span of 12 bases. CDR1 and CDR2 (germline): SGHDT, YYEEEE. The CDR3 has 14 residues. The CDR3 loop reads CASSLQGGHYEQYF. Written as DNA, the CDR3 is TGTGCCAGCAGCTTGCAGGGGGGCCATTACGAGCAGTACTTC.

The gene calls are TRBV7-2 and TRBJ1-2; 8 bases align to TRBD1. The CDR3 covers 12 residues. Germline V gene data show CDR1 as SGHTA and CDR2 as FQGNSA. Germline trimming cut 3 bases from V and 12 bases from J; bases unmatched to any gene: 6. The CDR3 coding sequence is TGTGCCAGCAGCTTGGACAGGGCTAAGGACACCTTC. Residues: CASSLDRAKDTF.

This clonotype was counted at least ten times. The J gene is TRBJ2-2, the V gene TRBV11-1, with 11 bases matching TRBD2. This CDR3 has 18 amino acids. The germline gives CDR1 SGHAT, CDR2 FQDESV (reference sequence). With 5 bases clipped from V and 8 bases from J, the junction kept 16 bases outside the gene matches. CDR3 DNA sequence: TGTGCCAGCAGCCGCTTGAGGGGGACTAGCGGAACCTCTGGGGAGCTGTTTTTT. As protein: CASSRLRGTSGTSGELFF. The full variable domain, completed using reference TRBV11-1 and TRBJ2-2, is EAEVAQSPRYKITEKSQAVAFWCDPISGHATLYWYRQILGQGPELLVQFQDESVVDDSQLPKDRFSAERLKGVDSTLKIQPAELGDSAMYLCASSRLRGTSGTSGELFFGEGSRLTVL.

CDR3 nucleotides: TGTGCCAGCAGTTTAGAGGAATGGCATGAGCAGTTCTTC. Translating gives CASSLEEWHEQFF. V and J are TRBV6-2 or TRBV6-3 and TRBJ2-1, with no clear D. The V gene's germline CDR1 is MNHEY and CDR2 SVGEGT. Deletions cut 4 bases from V and 8 bases from J, with 12 bases between. The CDR3 has 13 residues.

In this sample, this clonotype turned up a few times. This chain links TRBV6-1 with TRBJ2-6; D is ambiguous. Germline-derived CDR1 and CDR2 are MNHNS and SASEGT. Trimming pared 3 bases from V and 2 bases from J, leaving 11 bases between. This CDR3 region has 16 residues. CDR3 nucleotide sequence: TGTGCCAGCAGTGACTATGGGCCCCCTGGGGCCAACGTCCTGACTTTC. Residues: CASSDYGPPGANVLTF.